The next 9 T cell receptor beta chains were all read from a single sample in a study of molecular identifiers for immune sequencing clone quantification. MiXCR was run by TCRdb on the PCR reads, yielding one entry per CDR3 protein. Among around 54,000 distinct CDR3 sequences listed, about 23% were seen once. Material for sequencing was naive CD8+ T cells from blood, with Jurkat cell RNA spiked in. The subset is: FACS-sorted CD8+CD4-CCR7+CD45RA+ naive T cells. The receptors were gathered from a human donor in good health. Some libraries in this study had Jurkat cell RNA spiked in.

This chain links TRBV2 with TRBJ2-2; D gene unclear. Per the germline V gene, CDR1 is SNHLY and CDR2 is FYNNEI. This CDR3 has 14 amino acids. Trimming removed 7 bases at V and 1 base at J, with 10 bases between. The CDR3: CASMGYGNTGELFF. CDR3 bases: TGTGCCAGCATGGGGTACGGGAACACCGGGGAGCTGTTTTTT.

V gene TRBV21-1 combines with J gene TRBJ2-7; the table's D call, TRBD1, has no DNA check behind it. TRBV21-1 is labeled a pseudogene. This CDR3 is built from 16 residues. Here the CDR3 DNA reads TGTGCCAGCAGCTCCCCAGGAGGGGACAAGTCCTACGAGCAGTACTTC. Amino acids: CASSSPGGDKSYEQYF.

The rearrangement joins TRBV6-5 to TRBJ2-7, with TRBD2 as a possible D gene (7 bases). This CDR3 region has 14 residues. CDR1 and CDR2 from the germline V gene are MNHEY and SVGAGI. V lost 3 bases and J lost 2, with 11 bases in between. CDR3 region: CASSYDGGPYEQYF. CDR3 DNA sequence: TGTGCCAGCAGTTATGACGGGGGGCCCTACGAGCAGTACTTC.

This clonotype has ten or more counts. In DNA form, the CDR3 reads TGTGCCAGCAGTTACTCCGGCCCCGGGGCTGAGCAGTTCTTC. Protein: CASSYSGPGAEQFF. The rearrangement joins TRBV6-5 to TRBJ2-1; D may match TRBD1 or TRBD2 (5 bases each). The CDR3 is 14 residues long. V lost 0 bases and J lost 9, with 12 bases in between. CDR1 and CDR2 from the germline V gene are MNHEY and SVGAGI.

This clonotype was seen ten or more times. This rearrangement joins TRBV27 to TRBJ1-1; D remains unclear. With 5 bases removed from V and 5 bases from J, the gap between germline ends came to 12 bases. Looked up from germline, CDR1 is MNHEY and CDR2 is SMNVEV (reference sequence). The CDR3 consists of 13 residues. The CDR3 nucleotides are TGTGCCAGCAGTCAAGGCTCTGGGACTGAAGCTTTCTTT. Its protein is CASSQGSGTEAFF.

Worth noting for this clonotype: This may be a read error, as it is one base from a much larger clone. The DNA for the CDR3 is TGTGCCAGCAGCTTAGCGTATGAAAAACCGTTTTTT. Amino acids: CASSLAYEKPFF. This sequence joins TRBV7-9 and TRBJ1-4; D is ambiguous. Germline V gives CDR1 SEHNR, CDR2 FQNEAQ (reference sequence). This CDR3 contains 12 residues. Full variable domain (outside the CDR3, taken from reference TRBV7-9 and TRBJ1-4): DTGVSQNPRHKITKRGQNVTFRCDPISEHNRLYWYRQTLGQGPEFLTYFQNEAQLEKSRLLSDRFSAERPKGSFSTLEIQRTEQGDSAMYLCASSLAYEKPFFGSGTQLSVL.

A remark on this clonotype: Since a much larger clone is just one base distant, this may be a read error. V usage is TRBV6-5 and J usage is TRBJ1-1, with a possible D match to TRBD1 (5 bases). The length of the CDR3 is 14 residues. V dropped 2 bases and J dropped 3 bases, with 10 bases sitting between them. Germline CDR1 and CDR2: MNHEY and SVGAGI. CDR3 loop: CASSYMGVDTEAFF. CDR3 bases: TGTGCCAGCAGTTACATGGGGGTGGACACTGAAGCTTTCTTT.

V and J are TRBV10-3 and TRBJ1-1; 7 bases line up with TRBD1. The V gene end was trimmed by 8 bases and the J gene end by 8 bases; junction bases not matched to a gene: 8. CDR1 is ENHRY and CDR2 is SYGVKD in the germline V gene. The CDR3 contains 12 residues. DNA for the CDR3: TGTGCCATCGGTAGGGGGGACAGAGAAGCTTTCTTT. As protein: CAIGRGDREAFF.

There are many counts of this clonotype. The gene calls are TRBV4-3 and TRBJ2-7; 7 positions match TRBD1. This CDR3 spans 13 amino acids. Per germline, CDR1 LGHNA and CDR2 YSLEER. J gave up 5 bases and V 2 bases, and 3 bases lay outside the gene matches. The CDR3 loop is CASSQYRGNEQYF. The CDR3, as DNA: TGCGCCAGCAGCCAATACAGGGGCAACGAGCAGTACTTC.